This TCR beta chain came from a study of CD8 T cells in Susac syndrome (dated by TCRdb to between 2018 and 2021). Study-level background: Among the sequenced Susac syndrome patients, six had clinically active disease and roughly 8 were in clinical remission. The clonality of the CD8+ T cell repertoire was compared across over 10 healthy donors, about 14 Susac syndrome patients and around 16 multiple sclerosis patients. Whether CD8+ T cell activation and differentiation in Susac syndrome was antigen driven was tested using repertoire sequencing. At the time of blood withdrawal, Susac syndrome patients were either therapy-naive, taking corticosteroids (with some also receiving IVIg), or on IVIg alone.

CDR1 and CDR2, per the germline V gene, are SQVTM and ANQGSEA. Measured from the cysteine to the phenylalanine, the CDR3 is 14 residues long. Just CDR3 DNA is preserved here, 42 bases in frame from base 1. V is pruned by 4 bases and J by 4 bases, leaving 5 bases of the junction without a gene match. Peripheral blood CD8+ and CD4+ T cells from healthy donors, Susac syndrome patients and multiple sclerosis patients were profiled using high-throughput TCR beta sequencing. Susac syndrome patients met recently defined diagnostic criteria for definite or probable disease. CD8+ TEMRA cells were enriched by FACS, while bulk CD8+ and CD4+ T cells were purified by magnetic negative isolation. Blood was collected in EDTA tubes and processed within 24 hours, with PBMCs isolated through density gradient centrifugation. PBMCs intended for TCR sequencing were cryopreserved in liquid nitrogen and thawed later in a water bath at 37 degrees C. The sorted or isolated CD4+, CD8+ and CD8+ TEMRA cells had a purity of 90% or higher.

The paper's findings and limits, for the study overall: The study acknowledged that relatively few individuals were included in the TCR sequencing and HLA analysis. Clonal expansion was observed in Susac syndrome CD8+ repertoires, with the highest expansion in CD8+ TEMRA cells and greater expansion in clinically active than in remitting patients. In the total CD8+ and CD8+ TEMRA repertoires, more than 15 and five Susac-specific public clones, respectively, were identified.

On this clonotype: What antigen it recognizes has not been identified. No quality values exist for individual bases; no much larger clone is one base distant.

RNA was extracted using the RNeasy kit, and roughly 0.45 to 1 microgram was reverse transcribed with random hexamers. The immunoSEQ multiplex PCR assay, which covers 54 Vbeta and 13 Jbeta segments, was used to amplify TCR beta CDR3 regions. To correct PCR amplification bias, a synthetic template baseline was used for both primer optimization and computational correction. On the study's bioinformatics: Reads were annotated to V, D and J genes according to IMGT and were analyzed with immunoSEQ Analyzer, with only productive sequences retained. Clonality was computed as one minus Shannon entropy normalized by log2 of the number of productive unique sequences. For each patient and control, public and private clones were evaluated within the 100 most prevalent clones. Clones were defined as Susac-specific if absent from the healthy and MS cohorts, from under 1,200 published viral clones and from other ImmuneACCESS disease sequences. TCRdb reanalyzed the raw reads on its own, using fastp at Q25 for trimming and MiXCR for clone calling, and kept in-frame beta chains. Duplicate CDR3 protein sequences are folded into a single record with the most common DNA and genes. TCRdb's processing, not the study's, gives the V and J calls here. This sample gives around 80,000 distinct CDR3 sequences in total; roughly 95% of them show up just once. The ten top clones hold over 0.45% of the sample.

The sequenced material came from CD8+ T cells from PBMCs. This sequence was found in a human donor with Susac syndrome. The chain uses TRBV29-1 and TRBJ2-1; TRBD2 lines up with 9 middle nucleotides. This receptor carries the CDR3 CSVAGGGAYNEQFF. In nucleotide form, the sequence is TGCAGCGTTGCGGGCGGGGGGGCGTACAATGAGCAGTTCTTC.